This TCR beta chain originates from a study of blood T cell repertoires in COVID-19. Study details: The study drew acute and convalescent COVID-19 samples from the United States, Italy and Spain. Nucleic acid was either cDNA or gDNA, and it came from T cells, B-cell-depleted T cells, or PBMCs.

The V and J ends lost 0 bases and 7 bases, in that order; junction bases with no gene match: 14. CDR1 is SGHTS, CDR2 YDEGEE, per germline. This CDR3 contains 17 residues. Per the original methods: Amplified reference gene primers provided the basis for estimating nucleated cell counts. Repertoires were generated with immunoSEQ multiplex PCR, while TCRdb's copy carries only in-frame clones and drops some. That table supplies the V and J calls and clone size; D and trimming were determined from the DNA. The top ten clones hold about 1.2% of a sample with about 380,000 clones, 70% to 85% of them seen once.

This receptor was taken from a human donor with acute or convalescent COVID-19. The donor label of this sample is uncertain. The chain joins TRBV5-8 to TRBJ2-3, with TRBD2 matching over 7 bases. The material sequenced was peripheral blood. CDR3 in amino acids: CASSLGLKSGKSNTQYF. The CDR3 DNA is TGTGCCAGCAGCTTGGGCCTCAAGAGCGGGAAGTCGAATACGCAGTATTTT.